This T cell receptor (beta chain) was identified in a study of Tregs in tolerant kidney transplant recipients. Study conclusions and caveats: Biological reproducibility was not directly addressed in this study. Expanding Tregs on activated donor B cells appeared to best identify donor-specific TCRbeta clones. Changing PCR primers prevented nucleotide comparison between some patients' samples.

Remarks on this clone: The antigen remains unidentified.

Trimming took off 6 bases at V and 0 bases at J, with 12 bases between the two ends. Germline CDR1 SNHLY, CDR2 FYNNEI. This CDR3 has 14 residues. Generated by immunoSEQ multiplex PCR, the TCRdb table keeps only in-frame clones and is missing some. The sample holds tens of thousands of clones; about 89% are singletons and the top ten take about 4%. The nonmyeloablative bone marrow transplants came from related graft donors, with transient mixed chimerism. Thawed PBMCs were FACS-sorted into unstimulated CD4+CD25+CD127- regulatory T cells, CD4+CD25- non-regulatory cells, CD4 and CD8 cells. Sequences were derived from CD4+ T cells from blood (PBMCs), sampled 6 months after the transplant. V gene TRBV2 combines with J gene TRBJ2-7, with D uncertain. The source is a human patient who received a combined kidney and bone marrow transplant. The graft donor may account for some of the T cells. The CDR3 coding sequence is TGTGCCAGCAGACCAGTTCGGAGCTCCTACGAGCAGTACTTC. Encoded protein: CASRPVRSSYEQYF.